This TCR beta chain was identified in a study of T cell responses to AZD1222 COVID-19 vaccine. The CDR3 contains 15 residues. V was clipped by 6 bases and J by 0 bases; unmatched bases: 6. Germline loops: CDR1 WSHSY, CDR2 SAAADI. TCRdb's copy holds only in-frame clones and misses some; the assay was immunoSEQ multiplex PCR. The repertoire consists of 90,000 to 120,000 clones, with approximately 89% occurring once and the leading ten covering around 3.3%. The chain carries TRBV10-2 and TRBJ1-1; 8 bases are a match to TRBD1. The input for sequencing was peripheral blood, taken on day 0 of MenACWY control vaccination. This receptor was taken from an adult in good health. The CDR3, as DNA: TGCGCCAGCAGAGCCGGGACAGGAATGAACACTGAAGCTTTCTTT. This codes for CASRAGTGMNTEAFF.